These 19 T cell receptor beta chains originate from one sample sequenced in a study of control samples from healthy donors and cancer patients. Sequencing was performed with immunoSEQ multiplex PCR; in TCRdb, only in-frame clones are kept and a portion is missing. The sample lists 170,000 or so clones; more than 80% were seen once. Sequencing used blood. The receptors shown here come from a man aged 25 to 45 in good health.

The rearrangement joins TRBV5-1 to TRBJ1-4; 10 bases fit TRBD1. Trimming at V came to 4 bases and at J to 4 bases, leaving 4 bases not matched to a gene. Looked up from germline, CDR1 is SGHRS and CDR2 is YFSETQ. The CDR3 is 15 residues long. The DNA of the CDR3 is TGCGCCAGCAGCAGGGGGACAGGGGATAATGAAAAACTGTTTTTT. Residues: CASSRGTGDNEKLFF.

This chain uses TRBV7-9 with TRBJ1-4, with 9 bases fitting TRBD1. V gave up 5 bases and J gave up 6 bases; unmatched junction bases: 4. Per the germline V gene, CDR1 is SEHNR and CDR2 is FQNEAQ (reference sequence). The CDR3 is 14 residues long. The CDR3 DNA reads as TGTGCCAGCAGCCCGGGACAGGGCGATGAAAAACTGTTTTTT. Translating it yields CASSPGQGDEKLFF. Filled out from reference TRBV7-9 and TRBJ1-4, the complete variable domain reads DTGVSQNPRHKITKRGQNVTFRCDPISEHNRLYWYRQTLGQGPEFLTYFQNEAQLEKSRLLSDRFSAERPKGSFSTLEIQRTEQGDSAMYLCASSPGQGDEKLFFGSGTQLSVL.

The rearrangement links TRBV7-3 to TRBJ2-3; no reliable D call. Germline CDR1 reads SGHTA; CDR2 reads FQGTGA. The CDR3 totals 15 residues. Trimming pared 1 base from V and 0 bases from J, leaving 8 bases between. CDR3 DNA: TGTGCCAGCAGCTTAATGACGGTCAGCACAGATACGCAGTATTTT. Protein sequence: CASSLMTVSTDTQYF.

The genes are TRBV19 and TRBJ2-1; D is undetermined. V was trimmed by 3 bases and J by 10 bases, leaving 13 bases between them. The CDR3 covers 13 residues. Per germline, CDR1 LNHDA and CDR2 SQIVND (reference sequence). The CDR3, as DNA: TGTGCCAGTAGTATCGGACGACGTACGGAGCAGTTCTTC. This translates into CASSIGRRTEQFF.

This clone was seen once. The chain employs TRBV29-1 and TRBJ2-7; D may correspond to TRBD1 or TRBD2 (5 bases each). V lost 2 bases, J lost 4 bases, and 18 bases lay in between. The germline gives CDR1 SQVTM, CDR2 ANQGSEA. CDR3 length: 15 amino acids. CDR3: CSVELPGSRGYEQYF. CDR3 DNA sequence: TGCAGCGTTGAACTTCCGGGGTCGAGGGGTTACGAGCAGTACTTC.

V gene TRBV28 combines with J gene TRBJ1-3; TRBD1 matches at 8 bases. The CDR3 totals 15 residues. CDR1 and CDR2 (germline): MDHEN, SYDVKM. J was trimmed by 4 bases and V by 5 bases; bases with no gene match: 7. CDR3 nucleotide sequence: TGTGCCAGCAGTATCAGACAGGGGCTGGGAAACACCATATATTTT. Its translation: CASSIRQGLGNTIYF.

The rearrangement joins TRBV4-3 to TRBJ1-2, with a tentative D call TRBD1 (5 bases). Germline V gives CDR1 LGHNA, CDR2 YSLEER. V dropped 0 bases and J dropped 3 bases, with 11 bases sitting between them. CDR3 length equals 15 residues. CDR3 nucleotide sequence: TGCGCCAGCAGCCAAGAGAAGGCAGGGTACTATGGCTACACCTTC. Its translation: CASSQEKAGYYGYTF.

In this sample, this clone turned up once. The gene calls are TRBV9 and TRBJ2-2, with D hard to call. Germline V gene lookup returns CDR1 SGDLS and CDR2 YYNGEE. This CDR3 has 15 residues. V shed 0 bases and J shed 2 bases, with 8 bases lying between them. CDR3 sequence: CASSVGTANTGELFF. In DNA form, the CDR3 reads TGTGCCAGCAGCGTAGGTACAGCAAACACCGGGGAGCTGTTTTTT. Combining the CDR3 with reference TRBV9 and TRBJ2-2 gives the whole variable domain DSGVTQTPKHLITATGQRVTLRCSPRSGDLSVYWYQQSLDQGLQFLIQYYNGEERAKGNILERFSAQQFPDLHSELNLSSLELGDSALYFCASSVGTANTGELFFGEGSRLTVL.

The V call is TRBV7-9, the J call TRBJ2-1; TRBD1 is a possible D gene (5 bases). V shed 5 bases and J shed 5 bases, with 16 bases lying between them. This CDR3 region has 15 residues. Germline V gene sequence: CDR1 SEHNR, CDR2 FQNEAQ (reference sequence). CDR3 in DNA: TGTGCCAGCAGCCCTGGACAAACCCTAAACAATGAGCAGTTCTTC. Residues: CASSPGQTLNNEQFF.

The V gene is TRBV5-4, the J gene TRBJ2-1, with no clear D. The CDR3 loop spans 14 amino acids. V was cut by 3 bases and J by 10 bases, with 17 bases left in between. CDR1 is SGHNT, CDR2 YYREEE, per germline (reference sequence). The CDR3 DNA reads TGTGCCAGCAGCTGGATGGTAAACCCCCTGGAGCAGTTCTTC. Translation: CASSWMVNPLEQFF. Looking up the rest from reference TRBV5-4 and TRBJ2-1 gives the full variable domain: ETGVTQSPTHLIKTRGQQVTLRCSSQSGHNTVSWYQQALGQGPQFIFQYYREEENGRGNFPPRFSGLQFPNYSSELNVNALELDDSALYLCASSWMVNPLEQFFGPGTRLTVL.

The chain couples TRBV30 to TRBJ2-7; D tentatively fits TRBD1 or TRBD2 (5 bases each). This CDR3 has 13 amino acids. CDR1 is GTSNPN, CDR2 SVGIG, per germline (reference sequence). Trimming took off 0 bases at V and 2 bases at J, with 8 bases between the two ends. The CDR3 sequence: CAWSVGDAYEQYF. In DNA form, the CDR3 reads TGTGCCTGGAGTGTGGGGGACGCCTACGAGCAGTACTTC.

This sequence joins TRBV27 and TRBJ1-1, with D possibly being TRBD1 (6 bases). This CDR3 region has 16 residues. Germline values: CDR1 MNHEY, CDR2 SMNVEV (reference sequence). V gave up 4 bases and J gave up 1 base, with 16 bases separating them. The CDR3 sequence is CASSSSHGTQNTEAFF. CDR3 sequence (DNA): TGTGCCAGCAGTTCCTCACACGGGACACAGAACACTGAAGCTTTCTTT.

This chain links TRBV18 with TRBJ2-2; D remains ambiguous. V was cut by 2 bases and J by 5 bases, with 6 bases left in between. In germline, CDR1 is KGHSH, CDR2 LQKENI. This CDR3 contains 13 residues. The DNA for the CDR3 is TGTGCCAGCTCACCAATACAAACCGGGGAGCTGTTTTTT. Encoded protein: CASSPIQTGELFF.

Here the CDR3 DNA reads TGTGCCAGCAGCCCCGGGACAGGGGGTTCCTGGGGCTACACCTTC. This translates into CASSPGTGGSWGYTF. V and J are TRBV13 and TRBJ1-2, with TRBD1 identical over 11 bases. CDR1 is PRHDT, CDR2 FYEKMQ, per germline (reference sequence). V was pared by 5 bases and J by 8 bases, with 10 bases of the junction left unmatched. The CDR3 is made up of 15 amino acids.

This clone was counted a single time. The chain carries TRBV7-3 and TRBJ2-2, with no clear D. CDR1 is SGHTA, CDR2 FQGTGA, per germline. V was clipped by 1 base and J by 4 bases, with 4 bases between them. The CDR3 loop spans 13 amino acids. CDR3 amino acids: CASSLKGTGELFF. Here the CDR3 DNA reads TGTGCCAGCAGCTTAAAGGGCACCGGGGAGCTGTTTTTT. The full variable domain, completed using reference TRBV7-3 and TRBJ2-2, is GAGVSQTPSNKVTEKGKYVELRCDPISGHTALYWYRQSLGQGPEFLIYFQGTGAADDSGLPNDRFFAVRPEGSVSTLKIQRTERGDSAVYLCASSLKGTGELFFGEGSRLTVL.

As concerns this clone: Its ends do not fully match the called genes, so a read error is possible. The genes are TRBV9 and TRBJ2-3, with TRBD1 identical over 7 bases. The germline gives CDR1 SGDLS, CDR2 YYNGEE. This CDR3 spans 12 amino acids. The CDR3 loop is CASSATGFGLHF. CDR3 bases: TGTGCCAGCAGCGCGACAGGGTTTGGTTTGCATTTT.

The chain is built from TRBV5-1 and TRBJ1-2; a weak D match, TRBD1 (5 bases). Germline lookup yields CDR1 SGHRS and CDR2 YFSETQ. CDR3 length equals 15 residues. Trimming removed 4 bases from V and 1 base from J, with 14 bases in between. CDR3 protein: CASSLTGAINYGYTF. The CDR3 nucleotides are TGCGCCAGCAGCCTAACAGGAGCCATTAACTATGGCTACACCTTC.

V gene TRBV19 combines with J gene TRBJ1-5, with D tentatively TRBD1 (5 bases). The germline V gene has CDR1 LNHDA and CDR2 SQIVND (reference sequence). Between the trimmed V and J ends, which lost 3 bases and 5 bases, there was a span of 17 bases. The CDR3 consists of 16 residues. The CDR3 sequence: CASSIGAREWDQPQHF. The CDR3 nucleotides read TGTGCCAGTAGTATCGGGGCCAGGGAGTGGGATCAGCCCCAGCATTTT.

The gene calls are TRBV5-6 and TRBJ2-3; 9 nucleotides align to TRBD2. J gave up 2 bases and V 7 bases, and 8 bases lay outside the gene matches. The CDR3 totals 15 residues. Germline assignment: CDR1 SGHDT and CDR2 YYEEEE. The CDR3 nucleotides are TGTGCCAGCGGGCTTACTAGCGGGCTCACAGATACGCAGTATTTT. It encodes CASGLTSGLTDTQYF.